This entry describes one T cell receptor beta chain. Judged by its sample share, this clonotype qualifies as medium-sized (0.01 to 0.1%). A read error may explain this, as a much larger clone is one base away. These data belong to a study of Japanese encephalitis immunity and Zika vaccine responses (dated by TCRdb to about 2021). Regarding the study in general: Each included participant got alum-adjuvanted ZPIV three times, at weeks 0, 4 and 28, with every dose being 5.0 ug. Roughly twelve participants were given two doses of JEV vaccine (IXIARO) 28 days apart, two to three months before the first ZPIV dose. TCR repertoires were also analyzed from three flavivirus-naive individuals at weeks 2, 6 and 52 after starting ZPIV vaccination. The stimulations used peptide pools from ZIKV structural proteins divided into flavivirus-conserved and non-conserved sets, or JEV or YFV peptides that matched the pre-vaccination. ZIKV peptides were 15-mers overlapping by 11 residues, selected for NetMHCpan/NetMHCII-predicted epitopes with affinity below 50 nM. One dose of YFV vaccine (YF-VAX) was administered before ZPIV to eleven to twelve participants, and roughly 10 participants were flavivirus-naive. The study examined whether earlier vaccination against Japanese encephalitis virus (JEV) or yellow fever virus (YFV) influenced CD4 T cell responses to the Zika vaccine. For TCR sequencing, roughly 6 representative participants were chosen from each pre-vaccination group, with samples at week 0 (after pre-vaccination, before ZPIV) and week 52.

Library construction relied on 5' RACE. Before sequencing, TCRbeta libraries were pooled in proportion to the sorted cell numbers of each library. Total RNA was extracted from the sorted cells with RNAzol RT, and cDNA was synthesized using an oligo(dT) primer and a template-switching oligo. The TCRbeta V-CDR3-J region was amplified by PCR with Kapa HiFi between a SMARTer oligo primer and a TCRbeta constant-region primer. Illumina adaptors and sample-specific index barcodes were added in a second PCR, followed by HighPrep bead cleanup and Bioanalyzer confirmation of a band of roughly 650 bp. Libraries were sequenced on an Illumina MiSeq with 2x151 bp paired-end reads. Per the source publication's procedure: Reads were demultiplexed with an in-house Java program, and MiXCR assigned TCRbeta annotations and counted clonotypes. Repertoire overlap used Morisita-Horn indices from the R package vegan, with UPGMA clustering and Circos plots of recurring clonotypes. Shannon diversity and richness were normalized to the highest possible value given the input cell numbers, yielding values from 0 to 1. CDR3beta sequences were aligned using MUSCLE, distances were calculated using SeqinR, and multidimensional scaling was plotted in R. TCRdb cleaned the public reads at Q25 with fastp, built clones with MiXCR and kept in-frame beta chains. Each CDR3 protein appears once, grouped with its most common genes and DNA. What appears here as the V and J calls and clone size reflects TCRdb's work, not the paper's. For this sample the table gives more than 100 distinct CDR3 sequences, of which under 13% were detected only once. Roughly 47% of the sample rests with the top ten.

From the cysteine up to the phenylalanine, the CDR3 has a length of 15 residues. This entry keeps only the CDR3 DNA: 45 bases, framed from base 1. According to the germline V gene, CDR1 reads SGHTA and CDR2 reads FQGTGA. The full study reports these points: Samples were clustered by participant, with no similarity observed between individuals, suggesting that no public TCRs were detected. Peptide-pool deconvolution was not performed because of sample size limitations, and consequently the individual peptides driving cross-reactive responses were not identified. Only a few individuals showed CD8 T cell responses to ZIKV peptide pools, and those responses were very low in magnitude. Compared with YFV-pre-vaccinated donors, JEV-pre-vaccinated donors had higher repertoire similarity across time-points and stimulations, indicating that more clonotypes were common to ZIKV and JEV stimulation. The analysis was restricted to a subset of trial participants with three doses and adequate samples, and the entire vaccinated cohort was not analyzed. In JEV-pre-vaccinated donors, the repertoire richness of CD4 T cells responding to conserved ZIKV epitopes dropped significantly after ZPIV.

After labeling with CellTrace CFSE, PBMCs were cultured for around six days in RPMI containing about 8% human serum along with peptide pools, each at roughly 0.94 ug/mL. Unfixed proliferating CD4 T cells were sorted on a BD FACSAria as live CD56-CD19-CD16-CD3+CD4+ CFSE-low cells. Enrolled adults were healthy and were found to be seronegative for ZIKV, JEV, YFV, DENV and WNV by microneutralization screening. Samples came from a phase 1, double-blinded, randomized, placebo-controlled trial of an alum-adjuvanted Zika purified-inactivated virus (ZPIV) vaccine. Peripheral blood mononuclear cells were isolated by standard procedure and stored frozen in liquid nitrogen until use.

The rearranged segments are TRBV7-3 and TRBJ2-7, with a tentative D gene TRBD2 over 7 matching bases. Sample: antigen-activated CD4+ T cells from blood, cultured, taken during a Zika inactivated vaccine study. The TCR comes from an adult man who received an inactivated Zika virus vaccine. CDR3 loop: CVSSQNGGALDEQYF. The DNA reads TGTGTCAGCAGCCAAAATGGGGGGGCGTTAGACGAGCAGTACTTC.